The 7 T cell receptor beta chains listed next were all sequenced from one sample in a study of T cells in Graves' hyperthyroidism and ophthalmopathy. Researchers took RNA transcripts and amplified the TCR beta CDR3 regions from them. Primed by the HTBI set, a first-round RT-PCR was run on the TCR CDR3. TCRdb itself ran the multiplex PCR reads through MiXCR, one entry per CDR3 protein. This sample has roughly 380,000 distinct CDR3 sequences, with around 14% found just once. The sequencing sample was made of blood. The receptors derive from a woman aged 55-70 years with Graves' hyperthyroidism.

This clonotype has a count of ten or more. J is TRBJ2-7 and V is TRBV12-3 or TRBV12-4; D gene uncertain. V was cut by 5 bases and J by 0 bases, with 11 bases left in between. The CDR3 spans 14 residues. CDR3 sequence reads: CASSRSVSSYEQYF. DNA of the CDR3: TGTGCCAGCAGTCGGAGCGTGAGCTCCTACGAGCAGTACTTC.

For this clonotype: The junction departs from germline at one end; a sequencing error may be responsible. The chain is built from TRBV18 and TRBJ2-1; D unresolved. Germline CDR1 and CDR2: KGHSH and LQKENI. The CDR3 is 13 residues long. The CDR3 DNA follows: TGTGCCAGCTCACCGGAAGGGTTCAATGGGCAGTTCTTC. Its protein product is CASSPEGFNGQFF.

The chain recombines TRBV28 with TRBJ1-5, with 9 bases that match TRBD1. The J segment lost 7 bases and the V segment lost 2 bases, leaving 3 bases of the junction unmatched. CDR1 and CDR2 (germline): MDHEN, SYDVKM. This CDR3 spans 14 amino acids. Here the CDR3 DNA reads TGTGCCAGCAGTTTAGGACAGGGGCGCCAGCCCCAGCATTTT. The encoded protein is CASSLGQGRQPQHF.

This clonotype was seen only a few times. The chain couples TRBV19 to TRBJ1-1, with no clear D. Germline CDR1 is LNHDA and CDR2 is SQIVND (reference sequence). The CDR3 consists of 13 residues. The V and J ends lost 3 bases and 6 bases respectively, with 11 bases between them. CDR3 loop: CASSMGRFSEAFF. The CDR3 region has the DNA TGTGCCAGTAGTATGGGCAGGTTTTCTGAAGCTTTCTTT. The variable domain in full, with the rest retrieved from reference TRBV19 and TRBJ1-1, is DGGITQSPKYLFRKEGQNVTLSCEQNLNHDAMYWYRQDPGQGLRLIYYSQIVNDFQKGDIAEGYSVSREKKESFPLTVTSAQKNPTAFYLCASSMGRFSEAFFGQGTRLTVV.

This clonotype was seen repeatedly, ten times or more. V gene TRBV2 combines with J gene TRBJ2-3; D is unresolved. Trimming stripped 8 bases from V and 4 bases from J, with 4 bases between. Germline CDR1 SNHLY, CDR2 FYNNEI. The CDR3 contains 10 residues. The CDR3 region is CASEADTQYF. DNA for the CDR3: TGTGCCAGCGAGGCAGATACGCAGTATTTT.

The chain recombines TRBV9 with TRBJ1-3; no firm D call. V was trimmed by 0 bases and J by 1 base, leaving 8 bases between them. Germline CDR1 SGDLS, CDR2 YYNGEE. The CDR3 covers 15 residues. The CDR3 region has the DNA TGTGCCAGCAGCGTAGGGAGGGCATCTGGAAACACCATATATTTT. Amino acids: CASSVGRASGNTIYF.

The CDR3, as DNA: TGTGCCAGCAGCTTAGCTGGAGCAAGGGGGAGGACCCAGTACTTC. Residues: CASSLAGARGRTQYF. The chain combines TRBV7-9 with TRBJ2-5; TRBD1 might be the D (6 bases). From germline, CDR1 is SEHNR and CDR2 FQNEAQ (reference sequence). The CDR3 is made up of 15 amino acids. Between the trimmed V and J ends, which lost 0 bases and 7 bases, there was a span of 15 bases.